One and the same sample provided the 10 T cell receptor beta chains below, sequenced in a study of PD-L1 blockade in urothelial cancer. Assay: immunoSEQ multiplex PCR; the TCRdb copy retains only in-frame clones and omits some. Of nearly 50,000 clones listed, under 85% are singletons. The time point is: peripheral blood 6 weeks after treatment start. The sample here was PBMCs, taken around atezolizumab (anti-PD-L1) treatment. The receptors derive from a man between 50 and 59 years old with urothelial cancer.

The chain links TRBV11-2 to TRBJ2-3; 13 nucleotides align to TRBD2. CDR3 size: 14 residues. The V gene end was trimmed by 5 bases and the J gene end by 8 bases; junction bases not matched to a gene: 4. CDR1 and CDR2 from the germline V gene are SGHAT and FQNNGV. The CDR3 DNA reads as TGTGCCAGCAGCACTAGCGGGGGGGCCTTTACGCAGTATTTT. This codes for CASSTSGGAFTQYF.

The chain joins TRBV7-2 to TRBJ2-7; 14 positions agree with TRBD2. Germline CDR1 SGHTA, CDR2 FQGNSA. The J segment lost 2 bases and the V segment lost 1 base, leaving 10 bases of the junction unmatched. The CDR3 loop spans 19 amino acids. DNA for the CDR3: TGTGCCAGCAGCTTAGAAGGCGGGACTAGCGGGAGCGACCCCTACGAGCAGTACTTC. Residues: CASSLEGGTSGSDPYEQYF.

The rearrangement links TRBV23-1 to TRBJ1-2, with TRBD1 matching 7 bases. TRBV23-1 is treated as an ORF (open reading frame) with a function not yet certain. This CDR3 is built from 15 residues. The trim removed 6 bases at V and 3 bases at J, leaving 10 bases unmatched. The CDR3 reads CASSQDSTGDYGYTF. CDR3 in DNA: TGCGCCAGCAGCCAAGACTCTACAGGGGACTATGGCTACACCTTC.

The chain's CDR3 is CASSVGGLDYEQYF. The CDR3 region has the DNA TGTGCCAGCAGCGTAGGAGGTCTCGACTACGAGCAGTACTTC. The genes are TRBV9 and TRBJ2-7; D call uncertain. The CDR3 has 14 residues. Germline loops: CDR1 SGDLS, CDR2 YYNGEE. V gave up 0 bases and J gave up 3 bases, with 10 bases separating them.

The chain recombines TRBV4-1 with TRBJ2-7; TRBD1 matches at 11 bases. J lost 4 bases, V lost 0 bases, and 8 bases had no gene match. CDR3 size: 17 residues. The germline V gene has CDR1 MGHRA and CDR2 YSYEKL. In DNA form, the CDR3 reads TGCGCCAGCAGCCAAGACAGCTCCGGGACAGGGGGGTACGAGCAGTACTTC. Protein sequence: CASSQDSSGTGGYEQYF.

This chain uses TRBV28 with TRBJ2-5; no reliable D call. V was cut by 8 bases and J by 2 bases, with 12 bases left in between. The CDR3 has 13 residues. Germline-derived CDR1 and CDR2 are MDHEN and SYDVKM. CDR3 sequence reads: CASSRNLQETQYF. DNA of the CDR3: TGTGCCAGCTCCAGAAACCTTCAAGAGACCCAGTACTTC.

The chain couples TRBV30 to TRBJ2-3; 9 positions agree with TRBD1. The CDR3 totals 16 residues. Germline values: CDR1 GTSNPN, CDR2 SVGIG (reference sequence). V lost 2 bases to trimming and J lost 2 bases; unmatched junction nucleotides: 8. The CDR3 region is CAWSTTDRGLTDTQYF. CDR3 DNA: TGTGCCTGGAGTACGACGGACAGGGGACTCACAGATACGCAGTATTTT.

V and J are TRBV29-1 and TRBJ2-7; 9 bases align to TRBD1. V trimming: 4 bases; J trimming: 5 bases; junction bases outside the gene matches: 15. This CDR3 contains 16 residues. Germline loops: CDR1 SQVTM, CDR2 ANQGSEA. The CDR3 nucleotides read TGCAGCGTTGTGGTTGGGGGAGGGGACAGGGTTGACGAGCAGTACTTC. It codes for CSVVVGGGDRVDEQYF.

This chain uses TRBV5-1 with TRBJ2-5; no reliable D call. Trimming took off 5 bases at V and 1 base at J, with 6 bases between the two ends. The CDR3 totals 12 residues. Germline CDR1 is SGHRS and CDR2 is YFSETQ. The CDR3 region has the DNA TGCGCCAGCAGAACACCCCAAGAGACCCAGTACTTC. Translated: CASRTPQETQYF.

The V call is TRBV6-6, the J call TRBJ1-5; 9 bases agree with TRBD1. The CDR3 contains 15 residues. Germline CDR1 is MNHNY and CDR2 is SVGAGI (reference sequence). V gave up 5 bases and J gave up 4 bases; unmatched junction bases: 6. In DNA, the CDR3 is TGTGCCAGCAGTCCGGGACAGGGAGGAAATCAGCCCCAGCATTTT. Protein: CASSPGQGGNQPQHF.